This T cell receptor (beta chain) was identified in a study of control samples from healthy donors and cancer patients. After removal of 4 bases from V and 1 base from J, the junction contained 0 bases not matched to a gene. This CDR3 comprises 14 residues. CDR1 and CDR2 (germline): SGHVS, FQNEAQ. Clones were read by immunoSEQ multiplex PCR, and TCRdb kept only the in-frame ones, dropping some. The sample lists roughly 130,000 clones, 85% to 95% occurring once. Sequenced sample: blood. This sequence joins TRBV7-8 and TRBJ2-3; 9 nucleotides align to TRBD2. The TCR comes from a man between 18 and 35 years old in good health. The CDR3 sequence is CASSWTSGTDTQYF. The CDR3 DNA follows: TGTGCCAGCAGCTGGACTAGCGGCACAGATACGCAGTATTTT.